The present entry profiles one T cell receptor beta chain with its context. Its antigen is as yet unknown. The junction does not match germline at one end; this may be a read error. Per germline, CDR1 DFQATT and CDR2 SNEGSKA (reference sequence). The CDR3 totals 13 residues. A single record per CDR3 protein comes from TCRdb applying MiXCR to the 5' RACE reads. This sample has about 790,000 distinct CDR3 sequences, with around a sixth found just once. The sample is drawn from a study of identical twins. General study points: Among beta out-of-frame sequences, excess sharing between twins appeared weaker.

These data also featured in a second study, about T cells expressing NK-cell markers.

This chain joins TRBV20-1 and TRBJ1-1; TRBD1 aligns across 7 bases. Sample: PBMCs. The sequence was collected from a woman aged 18-29 years in good health. The chain's CDR3 is CSVFRGGGTEAFF. In DNA, the CDR3 is TGCAGTGTTTTCAGGGGGGGAGGGACTGAAGCTTTTTTT.